This passage covers 12 T cell receptor beta chains from one sample sequenced in a study of T cells in Graves' hyperthyroidism and ophthalmopathy. TCR beta CDR3 region amplification was performed from RNA transcripts. The TCR CDR3 first-round RT-PCR relied on the HTBI primer set. TCRdb recomputed calls from the multiplex PCR reads with MiXCR, one row per CDR3 protein. In the table there are about 260,000 distinct CDR3 sequences, roughly 22% of which are singletons. The sequenced sample was blood. The origin of the receptors is a young man with Graves' ophthalmopathy.

This clonotype appeared many times. The V gene is TRBV12-3 or TRBV12-4, the J gene TRBJ2-1; 13 bases are shared with TRBD2. The V and J ends lost 5 bases and 13 bases, in that order; junction bases with no gene match: 5. The CDR3 consists of 13 residues. DNA of the CDR3: TGTGCCAGCAGTCGAACTAGCGGGAGGGATCAGTTCTTC. It yields the protein CASSRTSGRDQFF.

The table lists this clonotype with a few counts. The gene calls are TRBV6-1 and TRBJ2-7; tentative D call: TRBD1 (6 bases). V was cut by 6 bases and J by 0 bases, with 12 bases left in between. The germline CDR1 and CDR2 sequences are MNHNS and SASEGT. This CDR3 contains 14 residues. The CDR3 bases are TGTGCCAGCAGCCCTGACAGGAGCTCCTACGAGCAGTACTTC. Its translation: CASSPDRSSYEQYF.

This clonotype was seen ten or more times. The V and J genes are TRBV12-3 or TRBV12-4 and TRBJ1-2; 7 bases fit TRBD1. The CDR3 runs 15 residues. V lost 7 bases and J lost 1; bases outside the gene matches: 9. CDR3 protein: CASTLRQGNNYGYTF. The CDR3 DNA follows: TGTGCCAGCACCCTAAGACAGGGAAATAACTATGGCTACACCTTC.

This clonotype occurred many times. V is TRBV3-1 and J is TRBJ1-1; D is unclear. V lost 8 bases to trimming and J lost 0 bases, with 7 bases between them. Germline V gene data show CDR1 as LGHDT and CDR2 as YNNKEL (reference sequence). This CDR3 is built from 12 residues. The CDR3 nucleotides read TGTGCCAGCGCAAGGATGAACACTGAAGCTTTCTTT. Amino acid sequence: CASARMNTEAFF. Full variable domain (rest looked up from reference TRBV3-1 and TRBJ1-1): DTAVSQTPKYLVTQMGNDKSIKCEQNLGHDTMYWYKQDSKKFLKIMFSYNNKELIINETVPNRFSPKSPDKAHLNLHINSLELGDSAVYFCASARMNTEAFFGQGTRLTVV.

The J gene is TRBJ2-1, the V gene TRBV24-1; D not resolved. V lost 5 bases and J lost 8, with 6 bases in between. Per germline, CDR1 KGHDR and CDR2 SFDVKD. The CDR3 runs to 11 residues. For the CDR3, the DNA is TGTGCCACCAGTGCCTTACATGAGCAGTTCTTC. Translation gives CATSALHEQFF.

The gene calls are TRBV27 and TRBJ2-2; TRBD1 agrees at 10 bases. The CDR3 spans 16 residues. Germline CDR1 is MNHEY and CDR2 is SMNVEV (reference sequence). J lost 6 bases, V lost 6 bases, and 10 bases had no gene match. In DNA, the CDR3 is TGTGCCAGCAGGACCTTCGACAGGGGGCTGGCCGGGGAGCTGTTTTTT. Translating gives CASRTFDRGLAGELFF.

This chain connects TRBV5-1 to TRBJ2-5; 11 bases map to TRBD2. Looked up from germline, CDR1 is SGHRS and CDR2 is YFSETQ. V lost 1 base to trimming and J lost 5 bases; unmatched junction nucleotides: 7. The CDR3 is made up of 16 amino acids. The CDR3 loop is CASSLTSGSVWETQYF. Here the CDR3 DNA reads TGCGCCAGCAGCTTGACTAGCGGGAGTGTTTGGGAGACCCAGTACTTC.

J is TRBJ2-2 and V is TRBV6-1; TRBD1 matches 11 bases. This CDR3 spans 14 amino acids. Losses at the gene ends were 6 bases for V and 4 bases for J; bases not matched to a gene: 1. Germline CDR1 MNHNS, CDR2 SASEGT. DNA for the CDR3: TGTGCCAGCAGGGGGACAGGGGGCACCGGGGAGCTGTTTTTT. Translating it yields CASRGTGGTGELFF.

The sample holds a few counts of this clonotype. The genes are TRBV25-1 and TRBJ2-3; tentatively, D is TRBD2 (6 bases). Trimming left V 3 bases short and J 7 bases short, with 8 bases between. Per germline, CDR1 MGHDK and CDR2 SYGVNS. The CDR3 contains 12 residues. The CDR3 DNA reads as TGTGCCAGCAGTGACCTAGCGTATACGCAGTATTTT. Its protein is CASSDLAYTQYF.

This chain connects TRBV6-1 to TRBJ2-1; 11 bases match TRBD2. The length of the CDR3 is 14 residues. V was clipped by 8 bases and J by 10 bases; unmatched bases: 10. Germline V gene lookup returns CDR1 MNHNS and CDR2 SASEGT. The CDR3 loop is CASLRLAGLREQFF. CDR3 nucleotides: TGTGCCAGCCTCAGACTAGCGGGGCTTAGGGAGCAGTTCTTC.

This clonotype was recorded at least ten times. The V call is TRBV20-1, the J call TRBJ1-6; D is possibly TRBD1 (6 bases). Germline V lookup: CDR1 DFQATT, CDR2 SNEGSKA (reference sequence). V lost 3 bases and J lost 4, with 13 bases in between. The CDR3 loop spans 15 amino acids. CDR3 sequence (DNA): TGCAGTGCTAGGGGGCGGACAGCGTATAATTCACCCCTCCACTTT. This encodes CSARGRTAYNSPLHF.

The chain couples TRBV5-6 to TRBJ2-3; D uncertain. Germline V lookup: CDR1 SGHDT, CDR2 YYEEEE. Trimming stripped 0 bases from V and 5 bases from J, with 10 bases between. The CDR3 loop spans 14 amino acids. DNA for the CDR3: TGTGCCAGCAGCTTGGCGGGTTGGGTAGATACGCAGTATTTT. This translates into CASSLAGWVDTQYF.